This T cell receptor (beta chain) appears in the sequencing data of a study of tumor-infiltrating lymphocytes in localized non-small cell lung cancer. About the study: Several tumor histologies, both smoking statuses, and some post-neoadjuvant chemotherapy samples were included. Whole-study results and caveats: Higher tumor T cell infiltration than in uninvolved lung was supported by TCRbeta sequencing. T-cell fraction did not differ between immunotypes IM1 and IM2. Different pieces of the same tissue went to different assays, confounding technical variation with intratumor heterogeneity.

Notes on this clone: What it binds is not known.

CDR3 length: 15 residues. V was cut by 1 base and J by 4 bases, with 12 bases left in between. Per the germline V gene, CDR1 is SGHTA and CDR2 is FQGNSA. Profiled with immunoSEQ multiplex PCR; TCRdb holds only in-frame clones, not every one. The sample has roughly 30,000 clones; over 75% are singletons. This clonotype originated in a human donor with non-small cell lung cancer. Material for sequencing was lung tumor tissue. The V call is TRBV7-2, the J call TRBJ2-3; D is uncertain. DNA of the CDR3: TGTGCCAGCAGCTTAGATGGGCTTACTCCAGATACGCAGTATTTT. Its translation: CASSLDGLTPDTQYF.